Sequencing of this TCR beta chain was carried out in a study of T cells after yellow fever vaccination. Researchers made TCR cDNA using 5'RACE template switching, and this step added a universal primer site and UMIs. TCRdb reprocessed the 5' RACE reads with MiXCR, giving one entry per CDR3 protein. The sample lists about 630,000 distinct CDR3 sequences; about 12% were seen once. This clonotype was seen only a few times. Its specificity is unknown. Notes on the study in general: FACS-sorted repertoires could harbor abundant contaminating bulk-population clonotypes.

Sample: PBMCs, taken on the day of the yellow fever booster vaccination. This sequence originates from a young man who received the YFV17D yellow fever vaccine.

The CDR3 protein is CASSTRASGSYEQYF. Here the CDR3 DNA reads TGCGCCAGCAGCACGAGGGCTAGCGGCTCCTACGAGCAGTACTTC. This chain joins TRBV5-1 and TRBJ2-7; 7 bases fit TRBD2. J was trimmed by 0 bases and V by 4 bases; bases with no gene match: 7. CDR3 length: 15 amino acids. CDR1 and CDR2 (germline): SGHRS, YFSETQ.